Listed below are T cell receptor beta chains from one sample, sequenced in a study of PD-1 blockade in classical Hodgkin lymphoma. Some clones are missing from TCRdb's copy, which holds only in-frame ones; the method was immunoSEQ multiplex PCR. The table includes 9,000 to 10,000 clones, around four fifths detected once. The material was CD4+ T cells from blood, obtained before the fourth cycle of nivolumab. The receptors originated from a human donor with classical Hodgkin lymphoma. Each CDR3 is given with its conserved first and last residue. The D gene is left open where the match is weak. Part of the rows lack a size; the others show once, few, many or a class for expanded clones.

>TRBJ2-1|NA|NA|TRBV2
CASSAQNREDEQFF
TGTGCCAGCAGTGCTCAAAACAGGGAGGATGAGCAGTTCTTC
>TRBJ2-5|NA|NA|TRBV21-1
CASSKWDRGRETQYF
TGTGCCAGCAGCAAATGGGACAGGGGTCGGGAGACCCAGTACTTC
>TRBJ2-5|NA|NA|TRBV7-9
CASSSQLETQYF
TGTGCCAGCAGCTCCCAGTTAGAGACCCAGTACTTC
>TRBJ2-2|NA|NA|TRBV7-7
CASSLAPGSGELFF
TGTGCCAGCAGCTTAGCGCCGGGTTCCGGGGAGCTGTTTTTT
>TRBJ2-1|TRBD2|NA|TRBV11-2
CASSDPGLAGDRNEQFF
TGTGCCAGCAGCGATCCTGGACTAGCGGGAGATCGGAATGAGCAGTTCTTC
>TRBJ2-5|NA|NA|TRBV5-1
CASSGGEAGETQYF
TGCGCCAGCAGCGGCGGCGAGGCCGGAGAGACCCAGTACTTC
>TRBJ2-5|TRBD2|few|TRBV5-6
CASSFAGGEETQYF
TGTGCCAGCAGCTTCGCGGGAGGGGAAGAGACCCAGTACTTC
>TRBJ2-2|NA|NA|TRBV20-1
CSAKAAGELFF
TGCAGTGCTAAAGCCGCCGGGGAGCTGTTTTTT
>TRBJ1-5|NA|NA|TRBV19
CASSIAARTNQPQHF
TGTGCCAGTAGTATAGCCGCCAGGACCAATCAGCCCCAGCATTTT
>TRBJ2-7|TRBD1|NA|TRBV7-6
CASSKLDRAGEQYF
TGTGCCAGCAGCAAACTGGACAGGGCAGGGGAGCAGTACTTC